The clone carrying this T cell receptor beta chain was counted ten times or more. Germline V gives CDR1 WNHNN, CDR2 SYGVQD (reference sequence). V was pared by 3 bases and J by 6 bases, with 12 bases between. The CDR3 has 14 residues. This sample stems from a study of T cells after yellow fever vaccination. Whole-study results and caveats: Booster samples showed a return of most primary-vaccination clones (roughly 96% CD4, approximately 85% CD8). The secondary response showed a weaker magnitude and a faster peak, day 5 versus 15. There were almost no vaccine-responding clonotypes detectable in the sorted memory subsets on day 0.

One entry per CDR3 protein results from TCRdb running MiXCR on the 5' RACE reads. The data hold 13,000 or so distinct CDR3 sequences, with approximately 4.9% observed a single time. V and J are TRBV10-1 and TRBJ2-4; possible D gene TRBD2, 6 bases. This TCR was recovered from a man aged 25 to 45 who received the YFV17D yellow fever vaccine. Sequenced here: PBMCs, either bulk or a sorted T-cell subset (CD4+, CD8+, memory, or dextramer-sorted; not recorded which), sampled 45 days after the yellow fever booster vaccination. CDR3 sequence (DNA): TGCGCCAGCAGTGACGGGAGACTTGGAAACATTCAGTACTTC. Its translation: CASSDGRLGNIQYF.